These T cell receptor beta chains were read from a single sample in a study of cytomegalovirus exposure and HLA in healthy donors. Assay used: immunoSEQ multiplex PCR; TCRdb lists only in-frame clones, some missing. The sample carries around 150,000 clones, approximately 88% recorded once. Sequencing was done on a sample of PBMCs. The receptors stem from a woman in her late teens or twenties in good health and CMV-seropositive. CDR3s include the opening cysteine and the closing phenylalanine or tryptophan. The D gene is left open where the match is weak. Only part of the rows carry a size: once, few, many, or a class if the clone is expanded.

CDR3	DNA	D	J	V	size
CASSLAENSGANVLTF	TGCGCCAGCAGCTTGGCGGAGAACTCTGGGGCCAACGTCCTGACTTTC	-	TRBJ2-6	TRBV5-1	-
CASSLGEVSGTETQYF	TGTGCCAGCAGCTTAGGGGAGGTCTCGGGGACTGAGACCCAGTACTTC	-	TRBJ2-5	TRBV7-9	-
CASSLTGSTEAFF	TGTGCCAGCAGCTTAACAGGGTCGACTGAAGCTTTCTTT	-	TRBJ1-1	TRBV7-9	few
CASSESSSGSTDTQYF	TGCGCCAGCAGTGAGTCTTCTAGCGGGAGCACAGATACGCAGTATTTT	TRBD2	TRBJ2-3	TRBV10-1	-
CASSLNSAGGEQYF	TGTGCCAGCAGTTTAAATTCGGCAGGGGGCGAGCAGTACTTC	TRBD1	TRBJ2-7	TRBV27	-
CAISESDAGGQYF	TGTGCCATCAGTGAGTCGGACGCCGGGGGGCAGTACTTC	-	TRBJ2-7	TRBV10-3	-
CASSYSPGQERAFF	TGTGCCAGCAGTTACTCACCGGGACAGGAGCGAGCTTTCTTT	TRBD1	TRBJ1-1	TRBV6-5	-
CASSIGTARDEQYF	TGTGCCAGCAGCATTGGGACTGCACGGGACGAGCAGTACTTC	-	TRBJ2-7	TRBV7-9	-
CASSLDRASTDTQYF	TGCGCCAGCAGCTTGGACAGGGCCAGCACAGATACGCAGTATTTT	-	TRBJ2-3	TRBV5-1	-
CASSPGQGETQYF	TGTGCCAGCAGCCCGGGACAGGGAGAGACCCAGTACTTC	TRBD1	TRBJ2-5	TRBV11-1	-
CASSLIGTSVDNEQFF	TGTGCCAGCAGCCTGATTGGGACTAGCGTAGACAATGAGCAGTTCTTC	TRBD2	TRBJ2-1	TRBV5-6	-
CASSYSGGGNEKLFF	TGTGCCAGCAGTTACTCTGGTGGAGGGAATGAAAAACTGTTTTTT	-	TRBJ1-4	TRBV6-5	-
CSAREDYEQYF	TGCAGTGCTAGGGAGGATTACGAGCAGTACTTC	-	TRBJ2-7	TRBV20-1	-
CASTRLAGADEQYF	TGTGCCAGCACCAGACTAGCGGGAGCCGACGAGCAGTACTTC	TRBD2	TRBJ2-7	TRBV6-1	-
CASSLVLFTEAFF	TGTGCCAGCAGCTTAGTATTATTCACTGAAGCTTTCTTT	-	TRBJ1-1	TRBV11-2	-
CAWDGATNEKLFF	TGTGCCTGGGACGGGGCAACTAATGAAAAACTGTTTTTT	-	TRBJ1-4	TRBV30	-
CSVRGQGAPYEQYF	TGCAGCGTCCGGGGACAGGGGGCCCCCTACGAGCAGTACTTC	TRBD1	TRBJ2-7	TRBV29-1	-